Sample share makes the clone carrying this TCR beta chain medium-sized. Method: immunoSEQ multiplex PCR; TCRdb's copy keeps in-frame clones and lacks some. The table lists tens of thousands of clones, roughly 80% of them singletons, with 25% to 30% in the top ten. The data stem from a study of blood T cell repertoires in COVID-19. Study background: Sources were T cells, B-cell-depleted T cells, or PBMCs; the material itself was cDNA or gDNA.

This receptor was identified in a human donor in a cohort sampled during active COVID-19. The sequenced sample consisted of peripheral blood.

The DNA for the CDR3 is TGTGCCAGCAGCTTCGCGCGGGGGCCAGATACGCAGTATTTT. Translated: CASSFARGPDTQYF. The rearrangement joins TRBV7-9 to TRBJ2-3; the D gene is possibly TRBD2 (7 bases). Trimming cost V 3 bases and J 4 bases, with 11 bases left between them. The CDR3 consists of 14 residues. CDR1 SEHNR and CDR2 FQNEAQ come from the germline V gene (reference sequence).